This T cell receptor beta chain was profiled in a study of shared clonotypes between healthy human individuals. The CDR3 consists of 14 residues. Germline CDR1 is SQVTM and CDR2 is ANQGSEA. With 8 bases clipped from V and 0 bases from J, the junction kept 8 bases outside the gene matches. This table comes from immunoSEQ multiplex PCR, and its TCRdb copy is limited to in-frame clones, with some not included. This table has about 1.5 million clones, over 95% appearing once. The material sequenced was naive CD4+ T cells sorted from blood. Subset reported: CD45RA+ positively selected. The source of this sequence is a man aged 25-45 years in good health. The chain recombines TRBV29-1 with TRBJ2-3, with 7 bases identical to TRBD2. CDR3 sequence reads: CSHWGGRSTDTQYF. The CDR3 bases are TGCAGCCACTGGGGGGGACGGAGCACAGATACGCAGTATTTT.